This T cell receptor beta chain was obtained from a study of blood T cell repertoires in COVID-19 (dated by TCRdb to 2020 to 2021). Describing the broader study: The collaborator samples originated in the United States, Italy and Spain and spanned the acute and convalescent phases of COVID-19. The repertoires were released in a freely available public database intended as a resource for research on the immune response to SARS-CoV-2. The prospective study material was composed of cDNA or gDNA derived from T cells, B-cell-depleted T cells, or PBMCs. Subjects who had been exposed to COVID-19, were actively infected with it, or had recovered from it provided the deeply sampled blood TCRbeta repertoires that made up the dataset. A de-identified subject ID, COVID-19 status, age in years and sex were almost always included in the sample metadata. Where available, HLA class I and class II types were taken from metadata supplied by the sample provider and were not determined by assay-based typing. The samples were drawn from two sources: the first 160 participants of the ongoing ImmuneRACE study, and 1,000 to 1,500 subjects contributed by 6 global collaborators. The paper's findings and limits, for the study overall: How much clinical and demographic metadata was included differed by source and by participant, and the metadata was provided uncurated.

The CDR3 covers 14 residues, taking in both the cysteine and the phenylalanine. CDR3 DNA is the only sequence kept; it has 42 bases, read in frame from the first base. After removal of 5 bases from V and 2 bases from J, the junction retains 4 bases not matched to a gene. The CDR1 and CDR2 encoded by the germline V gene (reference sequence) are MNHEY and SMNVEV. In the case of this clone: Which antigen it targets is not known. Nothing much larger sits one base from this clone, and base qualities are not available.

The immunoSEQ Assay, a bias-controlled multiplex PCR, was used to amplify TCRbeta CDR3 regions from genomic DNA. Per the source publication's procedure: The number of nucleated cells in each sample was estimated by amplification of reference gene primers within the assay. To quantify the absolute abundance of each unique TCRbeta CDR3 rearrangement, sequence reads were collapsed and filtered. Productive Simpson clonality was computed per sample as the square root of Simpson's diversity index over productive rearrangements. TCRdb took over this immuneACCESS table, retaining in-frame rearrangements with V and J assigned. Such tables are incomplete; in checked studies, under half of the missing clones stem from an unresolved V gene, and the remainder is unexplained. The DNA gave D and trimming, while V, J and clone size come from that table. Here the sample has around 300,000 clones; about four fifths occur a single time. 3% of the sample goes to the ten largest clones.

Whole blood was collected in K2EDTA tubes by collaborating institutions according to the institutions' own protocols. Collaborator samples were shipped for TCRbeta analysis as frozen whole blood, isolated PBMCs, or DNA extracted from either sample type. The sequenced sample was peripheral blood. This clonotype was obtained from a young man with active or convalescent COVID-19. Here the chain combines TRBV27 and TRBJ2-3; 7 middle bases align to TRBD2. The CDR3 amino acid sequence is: CASSSLAVTDTQYF. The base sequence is TGTGCCAGCAGTAGCCTAGCGGTCACAGATACGCAGTATTTT.